These 12 T cell receptor beta chains originate from one sample sequenced in a study of blood T cell repertoires in COVID-19. Produced via immunoSEQ multiplex PCR; TCRdb's table is partial and in-frame only. The sample includes around 200,000 clones, approximately 87% seen only once; the top ten take 2% to 3%. The sequencing input was peripheral blood. These receptor sequences come from a man in his forties or fifties with active or convalescent COVID-19.

In the case of this clone: In the same sample, other DNA sequences code for this CDR3. The chain carries TRBV27 and TRBJ1-2; D perhaps matches TRBD1 (6 bases). Looked up from germline, CDR1 is MNHEY and CDR2 is SMNVEV (reference sequence). The V end was cut by 3 bases, the J end by 5 bases, with 10 bases between. CDR3 length: 13 amino acids. The CDR3 is CASSFGRGYGYTF. The CDR3 DNA follows: TGTGCCAGCAGTTTCGGCAGGGGATATGGCTACACCTTC.

This rearrangement joins TRBV6-2 or TRBV6-3 to TRBJ1-5; D gene unclear. Trimming shortened V by 5 bases and J by 4 bases, and 6 bases separated the two germline ends. CDR1 and CDR2 (germline): MNHEY, SVGEGT. This CDR3 has 12 amino acids. In nucleotides, the CDR3 is TGTGCCAGCAGTCCGCGGAATCAGCCCCAGCATTTT. Residues: CASSPRNQPQHF.

The chain carries TRBV7-9 and TRBJ1-1; possibly TRBD1 for D (6 bases). Trimming removed 8 bases at V and 4 bases at J, with 17 bases between. Per germline, CDR1 SEHNR and CDR2 FQNEAQ (reference sequence). The CDR3 contains 14 residues. CDR3: CASASPGGGTEAFF. DNA for the CDR3: TGTGCCAGCGCCTCTCCGGGGGGCGGCACTGAAGCTTTCTTT.

This chain links TRBV29-1 with TRBJ1-2, with 8 bases matching TRBD1. CDR1 is SQVTM, CDR2 ANQGSEA, per germline. The CDR3 consists of 14 residues. V lost 7 bases, J lost 1 base, and 8 bases stayed unmatched. This CDR3 is CSDKDREHNYGYTF. CDR3 nucleotides: TGCAGCGACAAGGACAGGGAACATAACTATGGCTACACCTTC.

The J gene is TRBJ2-2, the V gene TRBV10-3, with 7 bases fitting TRBD1. This CDR3 spans 14 amino acids. Looked up from germline, CDR1 is ENHRY and CDR2 is SYGVKD. V was pared by 5 bases and J by 3 bases, with 3 bases of the junction left unmatched. In DNA, the CDR3 is TGTGCCATCAGTCCGACAGGGTACACCGGGGAGCTGTTTTTT. It codes for CAISPTGYTGELFF.

This clone was detected a few times. The chain employs TRBV3-1 (or the pseudogene TRBV3-2) and TRBJ2-2; D possibly corresponds to TRBD2 (6 bases). CDR1 is LGHDT, CDR2 YNNKEL, per germline (reference sequence). Trimming pared 0 bases from V and 5 bases from J, leaving 13 bases between. The CDR3 loop spans 16 amino acids. The CDR3 bases are TGTGCCAGCAGCCAAGATCAGCCAGGGAGGACCGGGGAGCTGTTTTTT. Its protein is CASSQDQPGRTGELFF.

The V call is TRBV6-2 or TRBV6-3, the J call TRBJ1-6; 8 bases map to TRBD1. Germline V lookup: CDR1 MNHEY, CDR2 SVGEGT. V gave up 1 base and J gave up 5 bases; unmatched junction bases: 1. This CDR3 has 15 amino acids. The CDR3 bases are TGTGCCAGCAGTTACTTGGACAGGGATAATTCACCCCTCCACTTT. It is translated as CASSYLDRDNSPLHF.

The chain is built from TRBV3-1 (or the pseudogene TRBV3-2) and TRBJ1-1, with D possibly being TRBD1 (6 bases). Per the germline V gene, CDR1 is LGHDT and CDR2 is YNNKEL (reference sequence). Trimming took 4 bases from V and 0 from J, leaving 9 bases between them. This CDR3 is 14 amino acids long. The CDR3 DNA reads as TGTGCCAGCAGCCCTAGGGGGATGAACACTGAAGCTTTCTTT. This codes for CASSPRGMNTEAFF.

V gene TRBV15 combines with J gene TRBJ2-1, with 9 bases aligning to TRBD2. With 2 bases clipped from V and 5 bases from J, the junction kept 4 bases outside the gene matches. Germline-derived CDR1 and CDR2 are LNHNV and YYDKDF (reference sequence). This CDR3 has 15 amino acids. The CDR3 sequence: CATSRRLAANNEQFF. The CDR3, as DNA: TGTGCCACCAGCAGACGACTAGCGGCTAACAATGAGCAGTTCTTC.

This chain connects TRBV19 to TRBJ2-7; 9 bases fit TRBD1. The CDR3 is made up of 15 amino acids. From germline, CDR1 is LNHDA and CDR2 SQIVND (reference sequence). V lost 5 bases, J lost 0 bases, and 5 bases stayed unmatched. Here the CDR3 reads CASSPGTGISYEQYF. The CDR3 bases are TGTGCCAGTAGTCCCGGGACAGGGATCTCCTACGAGCAGTACTTC.

The chain is built from TRBV19 and TRBJ1-5; 9 bases match TRBD1. Per the germline V gene, CDR1 is LNHDA and CDR2 is SQIVND (reference sequence). This CDR3 has 13 amino acids. V was pared by 10 bases and J by 6 bases, with 7 bases of the junction left unmatched. The CDR3 DNA reads TGTGCCACGGGACAGGGTGTTGTTCAGCCCCAGCATTTT. It codes for CATGQGVVQPQHF.

This CDR3 reads CASSRREQETQYF. The CDR3 nucleotides are TGTGCCAGCAGCCGCCGGGAGCAAGAGACCCAGTACTTC. J is TRBJ2-5 and V is TRBV3-1 (or the pseudogene TRBV3-2); perhaps TRBD2 as D (6 bases). Germline CDR1 and CDR2: LGHDT and YNNKEL (reference sequence). There are 13 residues in the CDR3. The V end lost 4 bases, the J end lost 2 bases, and 8 bases lay between the germline ends.